This TCR beta chain was sequenced during a study of T cell responses to AZD1222 COVID-19 vaccine (dated by TCRdb to about 2021). Regarding the research as a whole: TCR sequencing was performed for 230 to 250 trial participants, of whom roughly 200 were given two doses of AZD1222 and approximately 25 were given two doses of MenACWY control vaccine. Trial participants were enrolled by age into subgroups of 18-55, 56-69 and 70-plus years, and roughly 160, 29 and 62 TCR-sequenced participants, respectively, were included in these subgroups.

As concerns this clone: The antigen it binds to is not known. No base quality values were provided; no much bigger clone lies one nucleotide off.

The CDR3 regions of human TCRbeta chains were subjected to immunosequencing. For the original study's pipeline: Repertoire TCRs were checked for matches against a reference library of SARS-CoV-2-specific TCRs that had been generated using the MIRA antigen-specificity platform. Breadth was defined as the fraction of unique TCRs that were SARS-CoV-2-associated, and depth was defined as the fraction of total T cells that were SARS-CoV-2-associated. Using the MIRA data, every spike-specific TCR was mapped to the spike region that the TCR reacted to and assigned to either a CD4 or a CD8 class. Log10-transformed breadth and depth values were compared by one-way ANOVA with Sidak's multiple comparisons tests. Held by TCRdb, this immuneACCESS table contains in-frame sequences only and omits some clones. Under half of the omission traces to an unresolved V gene where checked; the cause of the rest is unknown. The DNA gave D and trimming, while V, J and clone size come from that table. Within this sample are over 70,000 clones, with roughly 88% of them counted one time only. In total, the top ten clones hold approximately 10% of the sample.

General conclusions and limits of the study: Because no day 14 peak-response samples were available, the repertoires could be characterized only after the peak T cell response. Nearly half of unique spike-specific TCRs reportedly recognized epitopes outside regions mutated in the B.1.351 and B.1.1.7 variants. Participants were mostly white British, with more females than males. The authors suggested clonal diversity may have been underestimated. Conclusions about previously exposed vaccinees are limited because only five to seven AZD1222 recipients were SARS-CoV-2 seropositive at baseline. The vaccine-associated CD4 TCRs covered the entire spike protein, and the dominant responses fell in regions 160-218 and 743-854. The 56-69-year group was small, and its depth increase did not reach significance, likely because of low power. After two AZD1222 doses, spike-specific TCR breadth and depth were significantly higher than at day 0 and than in MenACWY recipients.

The CDR3 numbers 15 residues from cysteine through phenylalanine. Only the CDR3 region is kept as DNA, spanning 45 bases read in frame from base 1. Clipping removes 3 bases from V and 5 bases from J, with 7 as the unmatched junction base count. Taken from the germline V gene, the CDR1 and CDR2 loops are SGHRS and YFSETQ. The sample's time point label, decoded: baseline before first vaccination. This specimen's treatment or condition label, per the study, means: meningococcal conjugate vaccine given as trial control. Vaccinee samples were obtained from the UK trials COV001 and COV002, which included a single-blind randomized controlled phase 2/3 trial of AZD1222 (ChAdOx1 nCoV-19) in healthy adults. Trial participant PBMC samples were collected at day 0 and day 28 after the second dose for TCRbeta chain sequencing.

The TCR was taken from an adult in good health. The source material was peripheral blood, sampled on day 0 of MenACWY control vaccination. This chain is built from TRBV5-1 and TRBJ1-4; 7 bases in the junction line up with TRBD1. The DNA is TGCGCCAGCAGCTCCTGGGAGGGGGCAAATGAAAAACTGTTTTTT. Translation gives CASSSWEGANEKLFF.